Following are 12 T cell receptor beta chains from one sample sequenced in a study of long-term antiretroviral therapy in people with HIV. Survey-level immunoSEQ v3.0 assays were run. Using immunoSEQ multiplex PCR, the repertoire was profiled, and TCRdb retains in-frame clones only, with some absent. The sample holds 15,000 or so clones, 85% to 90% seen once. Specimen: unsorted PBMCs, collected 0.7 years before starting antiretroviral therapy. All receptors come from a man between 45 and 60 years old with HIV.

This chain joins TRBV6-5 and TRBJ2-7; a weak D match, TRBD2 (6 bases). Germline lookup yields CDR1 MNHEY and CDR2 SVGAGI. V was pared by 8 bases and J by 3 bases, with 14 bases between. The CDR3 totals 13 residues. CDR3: CASSSREDYEQYF. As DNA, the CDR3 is TGTGCCAGCTCCAGCAGGGAGGACTACGAGCAGTACTTC.

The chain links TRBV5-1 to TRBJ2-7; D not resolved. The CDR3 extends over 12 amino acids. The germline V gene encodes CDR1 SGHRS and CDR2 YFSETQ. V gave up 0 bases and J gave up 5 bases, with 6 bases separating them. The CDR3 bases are TGCGCCAGCAGCTTGGGCTTCGACGAGCAGTACTTC. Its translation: CASSLGFDEQYF.

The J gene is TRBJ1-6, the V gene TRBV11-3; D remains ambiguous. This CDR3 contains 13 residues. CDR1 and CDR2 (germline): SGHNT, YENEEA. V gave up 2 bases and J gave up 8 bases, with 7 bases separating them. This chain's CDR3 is CASSLWSDSPLHF. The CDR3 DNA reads TGTGCCAGCAGCTTATGGTCTGATTCACCCCTCCACTTT.

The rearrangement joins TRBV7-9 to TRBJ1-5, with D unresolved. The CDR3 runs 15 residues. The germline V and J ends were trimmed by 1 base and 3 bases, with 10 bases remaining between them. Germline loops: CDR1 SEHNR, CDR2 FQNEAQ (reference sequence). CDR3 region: CASSLDSAANQPQHF. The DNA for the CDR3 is TGTGCCAGCAGCTTAGACAGCGCAGCCAATCAGCCCCAGCATTTT.

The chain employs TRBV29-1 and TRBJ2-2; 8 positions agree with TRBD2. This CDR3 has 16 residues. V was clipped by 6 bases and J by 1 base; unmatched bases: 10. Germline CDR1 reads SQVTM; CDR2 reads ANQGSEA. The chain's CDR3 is CSVAQNGRENTGELFF. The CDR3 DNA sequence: TGCAGCGTAGCCCAAAACGGGAGGGAGAACACCGGGGAGCTGTTTTTT.

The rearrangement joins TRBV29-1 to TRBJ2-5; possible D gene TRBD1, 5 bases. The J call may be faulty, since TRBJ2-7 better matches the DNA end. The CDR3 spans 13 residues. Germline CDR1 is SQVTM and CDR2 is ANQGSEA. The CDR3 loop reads CSGGTQDTYEQYF. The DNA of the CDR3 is TGCAGCGGGGGAACACAGGATACTTACGAGCAGTACTTC.

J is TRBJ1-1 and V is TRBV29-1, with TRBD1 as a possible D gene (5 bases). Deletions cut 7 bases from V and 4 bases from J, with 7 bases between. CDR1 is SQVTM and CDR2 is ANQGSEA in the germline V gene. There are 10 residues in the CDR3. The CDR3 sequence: CSGGGTEAFF. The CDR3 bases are TGCAGCGGGGGGGGCACTGAAGCTTTCTTT.

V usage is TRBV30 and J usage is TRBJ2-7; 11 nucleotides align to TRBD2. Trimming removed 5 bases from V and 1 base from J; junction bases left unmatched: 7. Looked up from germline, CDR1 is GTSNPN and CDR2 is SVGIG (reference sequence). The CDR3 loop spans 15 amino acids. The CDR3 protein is CAWLPGLAASYEQYF. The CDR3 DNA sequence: TGTGCCTGGTTACCGGGACTAGCGGCTTCCTACGAGCAGTACTTC. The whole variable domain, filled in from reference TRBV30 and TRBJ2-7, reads SQTIHQWPATLVQPVGSPLSLECTVEGTSNPNLYWYRQAAGRGLQLLFYSVGIGQISSEVPQNLSASRPQDRQFILSSKKLLLSDSGFYLCAWLPGLAASYEQYFGPGTRLTVT.

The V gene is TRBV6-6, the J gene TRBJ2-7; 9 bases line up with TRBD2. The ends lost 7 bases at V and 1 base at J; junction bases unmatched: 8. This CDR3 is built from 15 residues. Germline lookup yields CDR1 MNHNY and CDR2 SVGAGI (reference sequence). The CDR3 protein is CASTQTSGYSYEQYF. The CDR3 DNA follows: TGTGCCAGCACTCAGACTAGCGGATATTCCTACGAGCAGTACTTC.

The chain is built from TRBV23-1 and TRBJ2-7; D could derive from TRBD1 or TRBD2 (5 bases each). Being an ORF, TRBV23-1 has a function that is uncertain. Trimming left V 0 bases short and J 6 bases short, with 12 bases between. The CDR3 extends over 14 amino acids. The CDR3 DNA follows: TGCGCCAGCAGTCAATCGACGGGGCTATCCGAGCAGTACTTC. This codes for CASSQSTGLSEQYF.

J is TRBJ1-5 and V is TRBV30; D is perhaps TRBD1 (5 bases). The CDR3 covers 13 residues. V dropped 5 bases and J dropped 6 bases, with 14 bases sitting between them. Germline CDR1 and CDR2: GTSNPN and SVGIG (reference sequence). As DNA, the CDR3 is TGTGCCTGGGGGGCTGTGGGGGGTCAGCCCCAGCATTTT. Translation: CAWGAVGGQPQHF.

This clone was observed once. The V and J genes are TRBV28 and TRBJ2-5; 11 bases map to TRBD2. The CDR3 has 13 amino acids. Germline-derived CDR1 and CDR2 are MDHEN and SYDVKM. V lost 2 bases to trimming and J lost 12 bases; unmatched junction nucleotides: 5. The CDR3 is CASSLPSGGNKYF. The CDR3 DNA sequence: TGTGCCAGCAGTTTACCTAGCGGGGGGAATAAGTACTTC. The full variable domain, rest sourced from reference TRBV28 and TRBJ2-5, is DVKVTQSSRYLVKRTGEKVFLECVQDMDHENMFWYRQDPGLGLRLIYFSYDVKMKEKGDIPEGYSVSREKKERFSLILESASTNQTSMYLCASSLPSGGNKYFGPGTRLLVL.